The T cell receptor beta chain described here comes from a study of identical twins. General study points: In cord blood, abundant beta clonotypes had fewer insertions; memory showed no trend. Some out-of-frame alpha sequences were shared by twins, and these showed excess low generation probability.

Carrying unique molecular identifiers, the cDNA also gained a universal primer site through template switching. MiXCR, applied by TCRdb to the 5' RACE reads, yields one record per CDR3 protein. The table has roughly 690,000 distinct CDR3 sequences, approximately 22% seen once; the top ten hold around 4.4%. This clonotype was seen at least ten times. The antigen is undetermined. This sample was also put to use in a study of T cells expressing NK-cell markers.

The source of this sequence is a woman aged 18-29 years in good health. Sequenced: PBMCs.

The CDR3 DNA reads as TGCAGTGCTAGTGGGTTAGGGGGCTCGGCTAATGAAAAACTGTTTTTT. This encodes CSASGLGGSANEKLFF. The V and J genes are TRBV20-1 and TRBJ1-4; 7 nucleotides agree with TRBD1. The V and J ends lost 3 bases and 3 bases, in that order; junction bases with no gene match: 10. The CDR3 spans 16 residues. Germline values: CDR1 DFQATT, CDR2 SNEGSKA (reference sequence).